The clone carrying this T cell receptor beta chain has more than one count but fewer than ten. Antigen: not known. RNA, once extracted, was reverse transcribed into cDNA for use as the sequencing template. Produced via immunoSEQ multiplex PCR; TCRdb's table is partial and in-frame only. The profile covers 110,000 or so clones, with roughly 68% appearing a single time and about 3% taken by the ten largest. The source of the sample is a study of CD8+ T cells in alopecia areata. Using a FACSAria, the CD4+ and CD8+ T cells were sorted from the PBMCs. Study findings and constraints: Normal scalp showed lower clonality than lesional scalp, especially alopecia totalis/universalis. Between patients, shared TCR sequences were less clear than in mice. This was possibly due in part to HLA diversity in the patient population.

The sample consisted of CD4+ T cells sorted from blood. This receptor was obtained from a human donor in good health.

The DNA of the CDR3 is TGCAGCGTTGGGGGCTATGGCTACACCTTC. Residues: CSVGGYGYTF. The chain joins TRBV29-1 to TRBJ1-2; D is undetermined. The germline V and J ends were trimmed by 4 bases and 4 bases, with 4 bases remaining between them. There are 10 residues in the CDR3. From germline, CDR1 is SQVTM and CDR2 ANQGSEA.